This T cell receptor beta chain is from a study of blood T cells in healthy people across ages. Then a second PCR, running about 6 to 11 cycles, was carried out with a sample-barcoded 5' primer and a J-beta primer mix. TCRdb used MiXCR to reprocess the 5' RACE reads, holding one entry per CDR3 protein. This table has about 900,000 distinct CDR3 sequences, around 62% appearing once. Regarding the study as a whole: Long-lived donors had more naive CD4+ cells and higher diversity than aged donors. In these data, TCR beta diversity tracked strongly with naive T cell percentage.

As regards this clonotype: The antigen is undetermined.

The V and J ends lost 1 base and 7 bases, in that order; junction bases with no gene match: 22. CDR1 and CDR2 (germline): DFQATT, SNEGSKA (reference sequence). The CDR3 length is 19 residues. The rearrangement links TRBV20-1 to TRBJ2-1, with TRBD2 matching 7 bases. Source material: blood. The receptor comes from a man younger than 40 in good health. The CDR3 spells CSARGYPERLAHLENEQFF. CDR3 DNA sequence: TGCAGTGCTAGAGGTTACCCGGAAAGACTAGCCCACTTGGAGAATGAGCAGTTCTTC.